This T cell receptor (beta chain) originates from a study of graft-versus-host responses after intestinal transplantation. About the study: After anti-thymocyte globulin induction, recipients took tacrolimus and steroids for approximately three years. Study-wide results and limits: With peak circulating GvH clone levels came an association with early post-transplant HvG declines.

Per germline, CDR1 MNHEY and CDR2 SVGAGI. The CDR3 is made up of 15 amino acids. Germline trimming cut 6 bases from V and 7 bases from J; bases unmatched to any gene: 7. To note about this clone: Its specificity is unknown.

Clones were sequenced by immunoSEQ multiplex PCR, and TCRdb holds only the in-frame ones, with some missing. The table shows 100,000 or so clones, with about 94% occurring only once. The clonotype comes from a human donor who received an intestinal transplant. Sample: unstimulated CD4+ T cells sorted from spleen or lymph node cells, taken before intestinal transplant. The genes are TRBV6-5 and TRBJ1-6; 9 positions match TRBD1. The CDR3 DNA sequence: TGTGCCAGCAGCTTACGAGGACAGGGGAATTCACCCCTCCACTTT. It yields the protein CASSLRGQGNSPLHF.